This T cell receptor beta chain was retrieved from a study of T cells in Graves' hyperthyroidism and ophthalmopathy. General study results and limits: Blood also held most thyroid clonotypes expanded beyond 0.001.

As regards this clonotype: Antigen: not known.

Authors of the study amplified TCR beta CDR3 regions from RNA transcripts. When the TCR CDR3 underwent first-round RT-PCR, the HTBI primer set was used. MiXCR, applied by TCRdb to the multiplex PCR reads, yields one record per CDR3 protein. The sample holds under 350,000 distinct CDR3 sequences, more than 15% seen once. Out of approximately 9.9 ml of fresh peripheral blood came the PBMCs. CDR1 and CDR2 (germline): SGHAT, FQNNGV. The CDR3 length is 17 residues. Trimming stripped 5 bases from V and 4 bases from J, with 23 bases between. Specimen: blood. The receptor was isolated from a woman aged 60-75 years with Graves' ophthalmopathy. The chain has TRBV11-2 and TRBJ1-1; TRBD1 is a possible D gene (6 bases). The CDR3 loop reads CASSLSGAGGIGTEAFF. CDR3 bases: TGTGCCAGCAGCCTCTCGGGGGCTGGGGGGATAGGCACTGAAGCTTTCTTT.